These T cell receptor beta chains were read from a single sample in a study of T cells after yellow fever vaccination. MiXCR, applied by TCRdb to the 5' RACE reads, yields one record per CDR3 protein. This table has some 320,000 distinct CDR3 sequences, about 11% appearing once. Material: CD4+ T cells sorted from PBMCs, obtained 45 days after the yellow fever booster vaccination. Receptors were obtained from a young man who received the YFV17D yellow fever vaccine. The CDR3 runs from the conserved cysteine through the conserved F or W. D genes are given only for firm matches. Only some rows state a clone size, as once, few, many or a class for expanded clones.

size | J | V | D | CDR3 | DNA
. | TRBJ1-2 | TRBV5-4 | . | CASSLWRVGDYGYTF | TGTGCCAGCAGCTTGTGGCGGGTCGGCGACTATGGCTACACCTTC
. | TRBJ2-2 | TRBV4-1 | . | CASSQPGRRRGELFF | TGCGCCAGCAGCCAACCTGGCCGGCGGCGCGGGGAGCTGTTTTTT
few | TRBJ2-5 | TRBV18 | . | CASSRQAQETQYF | TGTGCCAGCTCAAGACAAGCTCAAGAGACCCAGTACTTC
few | TRBJ1-1 | TRBV6-5 | . | CASSLDRAEAFF | TGTGCCAGCAGTCTGGACAGAGCTGAAGCTTTCTTT
few | TRBJ2-3 | TRBV19 | . | CASNMIGSDTQYF | TGTGCCAGTAATATGATCGGCTCAGATACGCAGTATTTT
. | TRBJ2-2 | TRBV24-1 | . | CATSDERKNTGELFF | TGTGCCACCAGTGATGAGAGAAAGAACACCGGGGAGCTGTTTTTT
many | TRBJ2-4 | TRBV12-3/TRBV12-4 | . | CASSLGFGTEKNIQYF | TGTGCCAGCAGTCTTGGATTCGGGACCGAGAAAAACATTCAGTACTTC
. | TRBJ2-3 | TRBV27 | . | CASRPSGAPGGAQYF | TGTGCCAGCAGGCCATCCGGGGCCCCAGGAGGAGCGCAGTATTTT
. | TRBJ2-7 | TRBV19 | . | CASSRHREVSYEQYF | TGTGCCAGTAGTAGACACCGGGAAGTGTCCTACGAGCAGTACTTC
many | TRBJ2-3 | TRBV7-2 | TRBD1 | CASSLVGTGSTDTQYF | TGTGCCAGCAGCTTAGTCGGGACAGGGAGCACAGATACGCAGTATTTT
few | TRBJ2-1 | TRBV5-1 | . | CASSLGSYEQFF | TGCGCCAGCAGCTTAGGGAGCTATGAGCAGTTCTTC
few | TRBJ1-5 | TRBV12-3/TRBV12-4 | TRBD1 | CASRGGQGVSDQPQHF | TGTGCCAGCAGAGGGGGACAGGGGGTGTCGGATCAGCCCCAGCATTTT
few | TRBJ2-3 | TRBV4-2 | TRBD2 | CASSPGGAGGGTDTQYF | TGTGCCAGCAGCCCCGGGGGAGCGGGGGGAGGCACAGATACGCAGTATTTT
few | TRBJ1-5 | TRBV7-9 | TRBD1 | CASSFSTGTGDMHF | TGTGCCAGCAGCTTTAGCACCGGGACAGGGGATATGCATTTT
few | TRBJ1-1 | TRBV7-9 | TRBD1 | CASSPRGGGQNKAFF | TGTGCCAGCAGCCCCAGAGGGGGGGGACAGAACAAAGCTTTCTTT
many | TRBJ1-5 | TRBV19 | . | CASNPRQVGQPQHF | TGTGCCAGTAACCCCCGACAGGTTGGACAGCCCCAGCATTTT
. | TRBJ2-5 | TRBV6-2/TRBV6-3 | TRBD2 | CASSPIGRGGSQYF | TGTGCCAGCAGCCCTATCGGGCGGGGAGGGTCCCAGTACTTC
. | TRBJ2-7 | TRBV11-2 | TRBD2 | CASSLTRSAGEQYF | TGTGCCAGCAGCTTAACGAGATCAGCGGGGGAGCAGTACTTC
. | TRBJ1-3 | TRBV12-3/TRBV12-4 | . | CASKGRPNSGNTIYF | TGTGCCAGCAAAGGTCGACCGAACTCTGGAAACACCATATATTTT
. | TRBJ2-2 | TRBV27 | . | CASSKLSIGTGELFF | TGTGCCAGCAGTAAACTTTCCATCGGCACCGGGGAGCTGTTTTTT
. | TRBJ1-1 | TRBV10-2 | . | CASRLGGGTEAFF | TGCGCCAGCAGGTTAGGAGGGGGCACTGAAGCTTTCTTT
few | TRBJ1-2 | TRBV6-2/TRBV6-3 | . | CASSYRGTKETHGYTF | TGTGCCAGCAGTTACAGAGGAACCAAGGAGACCCATGGCTACACCTTC
many | TRBJ2-7 | TRBV5-1 | . | CASSGDSYEQYF | TGCGCCAGCAGCGGCGACAGCTACGAGCAGTACTTC
few | TRBJ1-4 | TRBV29-1 | . | CSALGWPTEKLFF | TGCAGCGCCCTAGGTTGGCCCACTGAAAAACTGTTTTTT
. | TRBJ1-2 | TRBV10-3 | . | CAIREGGSDYGYTF | TGTGCCATCAGGGAGGGGGGTTCGGACTATGGCTACACCTTC
. | TRBJ1-2 | TRBV27 | . | CASRSGRNNYGYTF | TGTGCCAGCAGATCCGGACGGAATAACTATGGCTACACCTTC
. | TRBJ1-2 | TRBV11-2 | TRBD1 | CASSLAGTGYGYGYTF | TGTGCCAGCAGCTTAGCTGGGACAGGGTACGGCTATGGCTACACCTTC
few | TRBJ1-4 | TRBV11-2 | . | CASSRYREKLFF | TGTGCCAGCAGCCGATACCGGGAAAAACTGTTTTTT
. | TRBJ2-4 | TRBV11-2 | . | CASSLDWGGAKNIQYF | TGTGCCAGCAGCTTAGATTGGGGCGGAGCCAAAAACATTCAGTACTTC
. | TRBJ1-4 | TRBV18 | . | CASSPDSLEKLFF | TGTGCCAGCTCACCGGACAGTCTTGAAAAACTGTTTTTT
. | TRBJ2-2 | TRBV4-3 | . | CASSQDYGGRAGELFF | TGCGCCAGCAGCCAAGATTATGGGGGGCGGGCCGGGGAGCTGTTTTTT
. | TRBJ1-2 | TRBV7-2 | . | CASSLVARGDGYTF | TGTGCCAGCAGCTTAGTTGCCCGGGGGGATGGCTACACCTTC
few | TRBJ2-2 | TRBV9 | . | CASSVSGGNTGELFF | TGTGCCAGCAGCGTGTCCGGGGGAAATACCGGGGAGCTGTTTTTT
few | TRBJ1-2 | TRBV12-3/TRBV12-4 | . | CASSFRGATGDGYGYTF | TGTGCCAGCAGTTTTCGGGGGGCGACAGGCGACGGCTATGGCTACACCTTC
. | TRBJ1-1 | TRBV6-5 | . | CASSYSGQLNTEAFF | TGTGCCAGCAGTTACTCGGGCCAGCTGAACACTGAAGCTTTCTTT
. | TRBJ2-3 | TRBV12-3/TRBV12-4 | . | CASSIQDSTDTQYF | TGTGCCAGCAGTATCCAGGACTCGACAGATACGCAGTATTTT
many | TRBJ1-2 | TRBV29-1 | TRBD1 | CSVNRGNPPDGYTF | TGCAGCGTTAACAGGGGGAATCCCCCTGATGGCTACACCTTC
few | TRBJ2-7 | TRBV10-3 | TRBD1 | CAIQPGTGANEQYF | TGTGCCATCCAACCCGGGACAGGGGCTAACGAGCAGTACTTC
. | TRBJ2-3 | TRBV5-1 | . | CASSLQGKGTDTQYF | TGCGCCAGCAGCTTGCAGGGGAAGGGCACAGATACGCAGTATTTT
. | TRBJ1-2 | TRBV20-1 | TRBD1 | CSGTVGTGLDYTF | TGCAGTGGTACAGTCGGGACAGGGTTAGACTACACCTTC
. | TRBJ2-5 | TRBV4-1 | . | CASSQDTGTETQYF | TGCGCCAGCAGCCAAGATACAGGGACAGAGACCCAGTACTTC
. | TRBJ1-5 | TRBV6-5 | . | CASGAGFNQPQHF | TGTGCCAGCGGAGCAGGATTCAATCAGCCCCAGCATTTT
few | TRBJ2-1 | TRBV12-3/TRBV12-4 | . | CASSHTKGGQNNEQFF | TGTGCCAGCAGCCATACGAAGGGGGGTCAAAACAATGAGCAGTTCTTC